The sequence of this TCR beta chain was determined in a study of monozygotic twins with inflammatory bowel disease. Study results and caveats: Clonotypes shared with others were fewer in IBD patients than in healthy twins, especially with disease activity. Those with IBD had lower TCRbeta diversity (inverse Simpson) than their healthy co-twins did.

With eight separate reactions per sample, the authors made cDNA. The template-switching step introduced UMIs that carried a 6-nucleotide sample barcode. No DNA is given; TCRdb re-called the 5' RACE reads and lists each CDR3 protein once. The listing records about 380,000 distinct CDR3 sequences. Worth noting for this clonotype: As yet, its antigen is unknown.

This CDR3 has 12 amino acids. Germline assignment: CDR1 MNHEY and CDR2 SVGAGI. Sequencing was done on a sample of blood. V is TRBV6-5 and J is TRBJ2-1. The receptor's source is a human donor with ulcerative colitis or Crohn's disease, or a healthy co-twin of an affected twin (not recorded which). The CDR3 region is CASSYLGGEQFF.